This T cell receptor beta chain emerged from a study of brain T cells in children with intractable seizures. Regarding the study as a whole: Absence of clones before surgery may stem from lower sequencing depth.

CDR1 is SGDLS and CDR2 is YYNGEE in the germline V gene. CDR3 length: 19 amino acids. V gave up 3 bases and J gave up 3 bases; unmatched junction bases: 17. As to this clone: The antigen is unknown.

Produced via immunoSEQ multiplex PCR; TCRdb's table is partial and in-frame only. The sample includes roughly 110,000 clones, roughly 94% of them seen just once. Only cases whose brain tissue showed the highest T cell transcript signatures were sequenced. This TCR came from a boy under three years old with hemimegalencephaly and intractable seizures. The sequences come from peripheral blood, collected at surgery. This chain connects TRBV9 to TRBJ2-3; 9 nucleotides agree with TRBD2. The CDR3 region is CASSAPLAGGPRRTDTQYF. Here the CDR3 DNA reads TGTGCCAGCAGCGCCCCCCTGGCGGGAGGGCCGAGGAGGACAGATACGCAGTATTTT.